These 7 T cell receptor beta chains were all obtained from the same sample, sequenced in a study of neoadjuvant anti-PD-1 for oral cavity cancer. Libraries were prepared by immunoSEQ multiplex PCR; TCRdb keeps only in-frame clonotypes and omits some of them. The sample contains around 62,000 clones, roughly 80% of which appear only once. Source: PBMCs, taken before nivolumab (anti-PD-1) treatment. Source of these receptors: a person aged 40-85 years with oral cavity squamous cell carcinoma.

The V gene is TRBV6-6, the J gene TRBJ2-5, with D possibly being TRBD2 (5 bases). V lost 11 bases and J lost 2, with 15 bases in between. CDR1 is MNHNY, CDR2 SVGAGI, per germline (reference sequence). CDR3 length equals 13 residues. CDR3 protein: CASASGIQETQYF. The DNA of the CDR3 is TGTGCCTCCGCCTCGGGAATACAAGAGACCCAGTACTTC.

The chain links TRBV2 to TRBJ2-7; 10 bases agree with TRBD1. Germline V gives CDR1 SNHLY, CDR2 FYNNEI. The J segment lost 0 bases and the V segment lost 7 bases, leaving 12 bases of the junction unmatched. This CDR3 is 17 amino acids long. The CDR3 DNA sequence: TGTGCCAGCACCGGAGTTTTGGGGACAGGGGACTCCTACGAGCAGTACTTC. Amino acid sequence: CASTGVLGTGDSYEQYF.

This chain links TRBV5-6 with TRBJ2-2; 13 positions agree with TRBD2. Per germline, CDR1 SGHDT and CDR2 YYEEEE. V trimming: 0 bases; J trimming: 6 bases; junction bases outside the gene matches: 2. This CDR3 spans 16 amino acids. This CDR3 is CASSLGGLAGAGELFF. The CDR3 DNA sequence: TGTGCCAGCAGCTTGGGAGGACTAGCGGGAGCCGGGGAGCTGTTTTTT.

This chain joins TRBV5-4 and TRBJ2-7, with 8 bases identical to TRBD1. From germline, CDR1 is SGHNT and CDR2 YYREEE (reference sequence). This CDR3 has 15 amino acids. The J segment lost 2 bases and the V segment lost 2 bases, leaving 6 bases of the junction unmatched. CDR3 in DNA: TGTGCCAGCAGCTTAGGACAGGGTTTTACCTACGAGCAGTACTTC. Its protein product is CASSLGQGFTYEQYF. The variable domain in full, with the rest retrieved from reference TRBV5-4 and TRBJ2-7, is ETGVTQSPTHLIKTRGQQVTLRCSSQSGHNTVSWYQQALGQGPQFIFQYYREEENGRGNFPPRFSGLQFPNYSSELNVNALELDDSALYLCASSLGQGFTYEQYFGPGTRLTVT.

The chain recombines TRBV7-9 with TRBJ2-7; tentative D call: TRBD2 (5 bases). This CDR3 comprises 16 residues. V lost 5 bases, J lost 0 bases, and 17 bases lay in between. Germline V gene data show CDR1 as SEHNR and CDR2 as FQNEAQ (reference sequence). CDR3 nucleotides: TGTGCCAGCAGCCTTTTTAGCGTCCAAAGCTCCTACGAGCAGTACTTC. Translation: CASSLFSVQSSYEQYF.

The chain employs TRBV7-9 and TRBJ1-6, with TRBD1 matching over 10 bases. V trimming: 5 bases; J trimming: 8 bases; junction bases outside the gene matches: 3. Per the germline V gene, CDR1 is SEHNR and CDR2 is FQNEAQ (reference sequence). This CDR3 is built from 14 residues. The DNA for the CDR3 is TGTGCCAGCAGCCAGGACAGGGGGGATTCACCCCTCCACTTT. Encoded protein: CASSQDRGDSPLHF. Full variable domain (rest looked up from reference TRBV7-9 and TRBJ1-6): DTGVSQNPRHKITKRGQNVTFRCDPISEHNRLYWYRQTLGQGPEFLTYFQNEAQLEKSRLLSDRFSAERPKGSFSTLEIQRTEQGDSAMYLCASSQDRGDSPLHFGNGTRLTVT.

The rearrangement links TRBV19 to TRBJ2-5; D ambiguous. Trimming left V 4 bases short and J 3 bases short, with 9 bases between. This CDR3 is 13 amino acids long. The V gene's germline CDR1 is LNHDA and CDR2 SQIVND (reference sequence). CDR3 in amino acids: CASSNLEEETQYF. In DNA, the CDR3 is TGTGCCAGTAGTAATCTGGAAGAAGAGACCCAGTACTTC.